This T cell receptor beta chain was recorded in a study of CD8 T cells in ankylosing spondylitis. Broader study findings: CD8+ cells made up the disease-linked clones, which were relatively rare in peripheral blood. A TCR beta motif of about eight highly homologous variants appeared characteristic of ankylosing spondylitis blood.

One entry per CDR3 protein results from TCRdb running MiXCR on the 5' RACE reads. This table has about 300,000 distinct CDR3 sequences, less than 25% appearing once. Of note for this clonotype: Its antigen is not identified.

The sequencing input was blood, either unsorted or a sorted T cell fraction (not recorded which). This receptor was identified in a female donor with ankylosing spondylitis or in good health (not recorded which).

CDR3 sequence: CAWTTAHNSPLHF. The CDR3 nucleotides are TGTGCCTGGACAACCGCTCACAATTCACCCCTCCACTTT. The V call is TRBV30, the J call TRBJ1-6; D gene ambiguous. The CDR3 has 13 amino acids. CDR1 GTSNPN and CDR2 SVGIG come from the germline V gene (reference sequence). Trimming removed 4 bases from V and 7 bases from J, with 11 bases in between. Full variable domain (outside the CDR3, taken from reference TRBV30 and TRBJ1-6): SQTIHQWPATLVQPVGSPLSLECTVEGTSNPNLYWYRQAAGRGLQLLFYSVGIGQISSEVPQNLSASRPQDRQFILSSKKLLLSDSGFYLCAWTTAHNSPLHFGNGTRLTVT.